This passage covers 10 T cell receptor beta chains from one sample sequenced in a study of cytomegalovirus exposure and HLA in healthy donors. 13 Jbeta primers and 60 Vbeta primers were used for the PCR. Data came from immunoSEQ multiplex PCR; TCRdb stores just in-frame clones and leaves some out. Among 75,000 to 100,000 clones listed, 65% to 80% were seen once. Sequencing was done on a sample of PBMCs. The receptor source for this set is a woman in her 70s in good health and CMV-seropositive.

The rearrangement links TRBV27 to TRBJ1-5; 7 bases map to TRBD1. Germline-derived CDR1 and CDR2 are MNHEY and SMNVEV (reference sequence). The trim removed 7 bases at V and 1 base at J, leaving 7 bases unmatched. The CDR3 spans 15 residues. The DNA of the CDR3 is TGTGCCAGCAAAGCAGGGACAGCGAGCAATCAGCCCCAGCATTTT. Translating it yields CASKAGTASNQPQHF.

This clone was counted a single time. The chain combines TRBV11-2 with TRBJ2-5; D gene ambiguous. The germline V and J ends were trimmed by 4 bases and 4 bases, with 7 bases remaining between them. The length of the CDR3 is 12 residues. Germline CDR1 reads SGHAT; CDR2 reads FQNNGV. In nucleotides, the CDR3 is TGTGCCAGCAGCTCCAGGCTAGAGACCCAGTACTTC. This gives the protein CASSSRLETQYF.

CDR3 sequence: CASIPGQGNEKLFF. As DNA, the CDR3 is TGTGCCAGCATCCCGGGACAGGGGAATGAAAAACTGTTTTTT. The genes are TRBV5-5 and TRBJ1-4, with 10 bases matching TRBD1. The CDR3 has 14 residues. The germline V gene encodes CDR1 SGHKS and CDR2 YYEKEE (reference sequence). The junction had 4 bases not matched to a gene; V was cut back by 6 bases and J by 5 bases.

This sequence joins TRBV11-2 and TRBJ2-7, with 9 bases lining up with TRBD1. The CDR3 contains 13 residues. Germline V CDR1 and CDR2: SGHAT, FQNNGV. V shed 6 bases and J 7 bases; nucleotides not matched to a gene: 7. The CDR3, as DNA: TGTGCCAGCAGAACCACAGGGGGCGAAGAGCAGTACTTC. Encoded protein: CASRTTGGEEQYF. Full variable domain (remainder filled in from reference TRBV11-2 and TRBJ2-7): EAGVAQSPRYKIIEKRQSVAFWCNPISGHATLYWYQQILGQGPKLLIQFQNNGVVDDSQLPKDRFSAERLKGVDSTLKIQPAKLEDSAVYLCASRTTGGEEQYFGPGTRLTVT.

Points on this clone: Here the CDR3 omits its conserved ending phenylalanine or tryptophan, so a read error is the likely source. The DNA is omitted, as the CDR3 cannot be located on it reliably, and the CDR3 follows TCRdb's listing. The rearrangement uses TRBV4-3 and TRBJ2-7; the table's D call TRBD2 went unverified against the DNA. The CDR3 is 11 residues long, ends included. Per the germline V gene, CDR1 is LGHNA and CDR2 is YSLEER. Here the CDR3 reads CASSQEDSGPI.

This clone has a handful of counts. The CDR3 loop is CASSSSLDRPSYF. DNA of the CDR3: TGTGCCAGCAGCTCTAGCTTGGACAGACCCTCGTACTTC. J is TRBJ2-5 and V is TRBV11-2; possibly TRBD1 for D (6 bases). Trimming removed 4 bases at V and 13 bases at J, with 19 bases between. Per germline, CDR1 SGHAT and CDR2 FQNNGV. The CDR3 has 13 amino acids. The whole variable domain, remainder taken from reference TRBV11-2 and TRBJ2-5, is EAGVAQSPRYKIIEKRQSVAFWCNPISGHATLYWYQQILGQGPKLLIQFQNNGVVDDSQLPKDRFSAERLKGVDSTLKIQPAKLEDSAVYLCASSSSLDRPSYFGPGTRLLVL.

The chain is built from TRBV6-5 and TRBJ1-2; 7 nucleotides agree with TRBD1. Germline V CDR1 and CDR2: MNHEY, SVGAGI. The J segment lost 8 bases and the V segment lost 6 bases, leaving 9 bases of the junction unmatched. The CDR3 has 13 amino acids. CDR3: CASSARQGGGYTF. Here the CDR3 DNA reads TGTGCCAGCAGCGCCCGACAGGGAGGCGGCTACACCTTC.

The chain combines TRBV4-3 with TRBJ1-4, with no clear D. Trimming shortened V by 0 bases and J by 7 bases, and 6 bases separated the two germline ends. CDR1 and CDR2 from the germline V gene are LGHNA and YSLEER. This CDR3 has 13 residues. The CDR3 sequence: CASSQDWSEKLFF. CDR3 sequence (DNA): TGCGCCAGCAGCCAAGATTGGAGTGAAAAACTGTTTTTT.

This clone was seen only a few times. The V and J genes are TRBV18 and TRBJ2-2; possibly TRBD2 for D (5 bases). The V end was cut by 4 bases, the J end by 0 bases, with 9 bases between. In germline, CDR1 is KGHSH, CDR2 LQKENI. The CDR3 contains 15 residues. The CDR3 reads CASSLSGSNTGELFF. As DNA, the CDR3 is TGTGCCAGCTCACTAAGCGGCTCGAACACCGGGGAGCTGTTTTTT.

This chain links TRBV25-1 with TRBJ2-5, with 9 bases that match TRBD1. With 3 bases clipped from V and 5 bases from J, the junction kept 7 bases outside the gene matches. This CDR3 is 15 amino acids long. Germline-derived CDR1 and CDR2 are MGHDK and SYGVNS. CDR3 sequence reads: CASSDSTGGTETQYF. The CDR3 nucleotides read TGTGCCAGCAGTGACTCGACAGGGGGAACGGAGACCCAGTACTTC.